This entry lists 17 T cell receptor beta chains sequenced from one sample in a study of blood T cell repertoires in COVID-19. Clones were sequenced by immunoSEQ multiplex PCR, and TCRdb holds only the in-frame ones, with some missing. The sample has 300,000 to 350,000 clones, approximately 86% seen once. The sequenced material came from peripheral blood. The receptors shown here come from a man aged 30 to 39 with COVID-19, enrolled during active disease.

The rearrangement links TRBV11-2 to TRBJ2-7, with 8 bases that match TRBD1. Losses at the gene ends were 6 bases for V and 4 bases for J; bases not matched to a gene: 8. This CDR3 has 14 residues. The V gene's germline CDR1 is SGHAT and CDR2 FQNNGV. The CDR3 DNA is TGTGCCAGCAGGCCCGGACAGGGAAGGTACGAGCAGTACTTC. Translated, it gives CASRPGQGRYEQYF. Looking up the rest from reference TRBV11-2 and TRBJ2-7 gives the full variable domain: EAGVAQSPRYKIIEKRQSVAFWCNPISGHATLYWYQQILGQGPKLLIQFQNNGVVDDSQLPKDRFSAERLKGVDSTLKIQPAKLEDSAVYLCASRPGQGRYEQYFGPGTRLTVT.

The CDR3 DNA sequence: TGTGCCAGCAGCTTAAGCGGGAGGGGCACCGGGGAGCTGTTTTTT. Translation gives CASSLSGRGTGELFF. The chain has TRBV7-3 and TRBJ2-2; TRBD2 matches 9 bases. The germline CDR1 and CDR2 sequences are SGHTA and FQGTGA. J lost 4 bases, V lost 1 base, and 1 base had no gene match. CDR3 length: 15 amino acids.

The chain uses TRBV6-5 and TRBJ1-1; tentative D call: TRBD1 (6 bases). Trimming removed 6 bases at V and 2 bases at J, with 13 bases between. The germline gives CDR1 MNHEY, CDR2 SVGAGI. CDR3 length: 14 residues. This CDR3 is CASRMGHINTEAFF. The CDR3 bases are TGTGCCAGCAGGATGGGACATATCAACACTGAAGCTTTCTTT.

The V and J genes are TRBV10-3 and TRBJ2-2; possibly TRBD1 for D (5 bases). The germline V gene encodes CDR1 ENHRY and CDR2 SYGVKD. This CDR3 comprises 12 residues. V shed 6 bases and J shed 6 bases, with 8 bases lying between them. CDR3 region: CAISQGPGELFF. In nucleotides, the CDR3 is TGTGCCATCAGCCAGGGTCCCGGGGAGCTGTTTTTT.

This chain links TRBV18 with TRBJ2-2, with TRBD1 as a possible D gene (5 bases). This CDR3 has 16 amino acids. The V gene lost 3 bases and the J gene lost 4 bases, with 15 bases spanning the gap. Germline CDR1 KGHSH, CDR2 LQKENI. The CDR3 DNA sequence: TGTGCCAGCTCACCGGTCTCGCCAGGGCCCACCGGGGAGCTGTTTTTT. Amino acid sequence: CASSPVSPGPTGELFF.

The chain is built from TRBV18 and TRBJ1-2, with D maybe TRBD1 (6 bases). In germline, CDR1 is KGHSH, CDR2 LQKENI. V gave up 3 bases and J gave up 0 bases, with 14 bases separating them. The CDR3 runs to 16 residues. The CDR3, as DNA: TGTGCCAGCTCACCGGTCACAGGGCAAACTAACTATGGCTACACCTTC. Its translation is CASSPVTGQTNYGYTF. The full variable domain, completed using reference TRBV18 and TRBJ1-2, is NAGVMQNPRHLVRRRGQEARLRCSPMKGHSHVYWYRQLPEEGLKFMVYLQKENIIDESGMPKERFSAEFPKEGPSILRIQQVVRGDSAAYFCASSPVTGQTNYGYTFGSGTRLTVV.

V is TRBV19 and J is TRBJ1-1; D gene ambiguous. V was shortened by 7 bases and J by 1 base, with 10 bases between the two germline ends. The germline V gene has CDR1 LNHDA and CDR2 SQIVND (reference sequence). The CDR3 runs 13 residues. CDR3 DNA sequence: TGTGCCAGTAAGGAGGCTGGGAACACTGAAGCTTTCTTT. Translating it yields CASKEAGNTEAFF.

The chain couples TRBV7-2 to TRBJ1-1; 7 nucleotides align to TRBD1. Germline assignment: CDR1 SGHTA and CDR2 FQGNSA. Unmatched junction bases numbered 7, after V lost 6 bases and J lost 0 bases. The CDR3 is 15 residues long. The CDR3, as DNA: TGTGCCAGCAGTACCGCAGGGGGTATGAACACTGAAGCTTTCTTT. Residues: CASSTAGGMNTEAFF.

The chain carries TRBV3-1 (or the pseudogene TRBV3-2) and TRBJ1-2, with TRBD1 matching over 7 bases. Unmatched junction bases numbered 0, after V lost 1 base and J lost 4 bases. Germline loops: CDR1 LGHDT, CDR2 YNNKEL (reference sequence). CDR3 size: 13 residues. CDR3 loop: CASSQGDSYGYTF. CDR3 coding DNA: TGTGCCAGCAGCCAAGGGGACAGCTATGGCTACACCTTC.

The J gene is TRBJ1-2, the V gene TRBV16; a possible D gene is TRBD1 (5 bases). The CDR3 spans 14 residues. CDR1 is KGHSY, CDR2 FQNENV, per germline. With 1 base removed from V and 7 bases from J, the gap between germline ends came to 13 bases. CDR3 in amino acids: CASSQLQAWSGYTF. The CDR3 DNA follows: TGTGCCAGCAGCCAATTACAGGCTTGGAGTGGCTACACCTTC.

The DNA of the CDR3 is TGTGCCAGCAGTAAGACGCGGGAGGGCCGTTACGAGCAGTACTTC. This codes for CASSKTREGRYEQYF. The chain uses TRBV28 and TRBJ2-7; TRBD2 matches at 9 bases. Looked up from germline, CDR1 is MDHEN and CDR2 is SYDVKM. This CDR3 is 15 amino acids long. V trimming: 5 bases; J trimming: 4 bases; junction bases outside the gene matches: 9.

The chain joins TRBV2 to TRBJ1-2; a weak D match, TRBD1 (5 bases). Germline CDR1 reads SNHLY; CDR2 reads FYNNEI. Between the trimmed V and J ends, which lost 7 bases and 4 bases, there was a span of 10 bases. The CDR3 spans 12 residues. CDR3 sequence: CASTPQGYGYTF. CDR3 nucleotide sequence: TGTGCCAGCACCCCCCAGGGCTATGGCTACACCTTC.

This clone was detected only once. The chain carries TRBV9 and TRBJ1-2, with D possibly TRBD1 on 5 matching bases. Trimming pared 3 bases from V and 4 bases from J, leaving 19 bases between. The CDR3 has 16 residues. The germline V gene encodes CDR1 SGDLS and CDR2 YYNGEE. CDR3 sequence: CASSAYAYAGSYGYTF. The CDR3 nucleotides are TGTGCCAGCAGCGCGTACGCCTACGCAGGGTCCTATGGCTACACCTTC.

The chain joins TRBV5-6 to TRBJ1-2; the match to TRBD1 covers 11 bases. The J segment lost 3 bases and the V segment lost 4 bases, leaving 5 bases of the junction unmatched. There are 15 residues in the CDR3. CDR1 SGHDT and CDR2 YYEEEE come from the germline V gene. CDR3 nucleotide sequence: TGTGCCAGCAGCATACTGGACAGGGGGCACTATGGCTACACCTTC. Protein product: CASSILDRGHYGYTF.

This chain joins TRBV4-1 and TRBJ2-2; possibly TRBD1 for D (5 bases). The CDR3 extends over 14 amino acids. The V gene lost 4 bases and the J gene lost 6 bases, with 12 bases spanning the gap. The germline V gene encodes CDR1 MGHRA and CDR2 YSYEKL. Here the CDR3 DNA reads TGCGCCAGCAGCCCCATGGGGCCAGCCGGGGAGCTGTTTTTT. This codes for CASSPMGPAGELFF.

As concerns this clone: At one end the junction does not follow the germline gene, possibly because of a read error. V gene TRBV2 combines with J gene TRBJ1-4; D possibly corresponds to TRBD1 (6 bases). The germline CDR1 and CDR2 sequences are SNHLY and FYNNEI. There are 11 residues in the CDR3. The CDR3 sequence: CASSYRDITLW. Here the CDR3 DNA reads TGTGCCAGCAGCTACCGGGACATTACTTTGTGG.

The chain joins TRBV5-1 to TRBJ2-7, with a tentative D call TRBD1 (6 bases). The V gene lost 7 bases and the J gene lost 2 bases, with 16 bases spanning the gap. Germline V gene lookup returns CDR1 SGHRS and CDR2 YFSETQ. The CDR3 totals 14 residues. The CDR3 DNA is TGCGCCAGCTGCCTAGGGACATACACCTACGAGCAGTACTTC. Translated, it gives CASCLGTYTYEQYF.